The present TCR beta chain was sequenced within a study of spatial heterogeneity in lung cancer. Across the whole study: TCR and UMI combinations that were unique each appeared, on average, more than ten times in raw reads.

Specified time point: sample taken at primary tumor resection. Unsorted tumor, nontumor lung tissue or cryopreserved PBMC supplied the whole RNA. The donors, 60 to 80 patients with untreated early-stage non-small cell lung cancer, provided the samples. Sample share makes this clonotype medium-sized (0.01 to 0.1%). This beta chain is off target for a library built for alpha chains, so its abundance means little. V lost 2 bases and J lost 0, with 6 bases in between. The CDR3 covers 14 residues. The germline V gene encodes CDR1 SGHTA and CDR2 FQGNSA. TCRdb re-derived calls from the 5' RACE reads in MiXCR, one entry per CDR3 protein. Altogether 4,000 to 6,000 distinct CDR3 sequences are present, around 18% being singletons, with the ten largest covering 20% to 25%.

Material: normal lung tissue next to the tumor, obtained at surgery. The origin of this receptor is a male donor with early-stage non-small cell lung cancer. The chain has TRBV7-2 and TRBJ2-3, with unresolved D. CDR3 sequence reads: CASSLSHSTDTQYF. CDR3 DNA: TGTGCCAGCAGCTTATCTCACAGCACAGATACGCAGTATTTT.